These 15 T cell receptor beta chains share one sample of origin, sequenced in a study of T-cell reconstitution after alpha-beta-depleted transplantation in children. Unique molecular identifiers were incorporated into the prepared TCRbeta library. TCRdb itself ran the PCR reads through MiXCR, one entry per CDR3 protein. The sample yields fewer than 750,000 distinct CDR3 sequences, more than 20% seen once. Sequences were derived from PBMCs, mostly from graft donor cells, sampled 360 days after TCRalphabeta/CD19-depleted stem cell transplant. These receptors were obtained from a boy in the first two years of life who had a stem cell transplant for acute myeloid leukemia, so the T cells may come from the graft donor.

This clonotype was counted between two and nine times. The genes are TRBV12-5 and TRBJ2-2; D possibly corresponds to TRBD2 (6 bases). The CDR3 sequence is 17 residues long. The germline gives CDR1 LGHNT, CDR2 FRNRAP. The germline V and J ends were trimmed by 6 bases and 1 base, with 18 bases remaining between them. The CDR3 protein is CASGYMGGPMNTGELFF. CDR3 sequence (DNA): TGTGCTAGTGGCTACATGGGGGGACCGATGAACACCGGGGAGCTGTTTTTT.

The sample holds many counts of this clonotype. The chain carries TRBV5-1 and TRBJ1-5, with D hard to call. CDR3 length: 16 residues. V dropped 0 bases and J dropped 2 bases, with 12 bases sitting between them. Germline V CDR1 and CDR2: SGHRS, YFSETQ. CDR3 nucleotide sequence: TGCGCCAGCAGCTTGGGAAGCGGGCGTGGCAATCAGCCCCAGCATTTT. It translates to CASSLGSGRGNQPQHF.

The J gene is TRBJ2-3, the V gene TRBV7-2; the D is unclear. Trimming left V 4 bases short and J 5 bases short, with 10 bases between. Germline CDR1 and CDR2: SGHTA and FQGNSA. The CDR3 has 13 residues. CDR3 in amino acids: CASSYPERDTQYF. The CDR3 coding sequence is TGTGCCAGCAGCTACCCCGAGAGAGATACGCAGTATTTT. Supplemented by reference TRBV7-2 and TRBJ2-3, the full variable domain reads GAGVSQSPSNKVTEKGKDVELRCDPISGHTALYWYRQSLGQGLEFLIYFQGNSAPDKSGLPSDRFSAERTGGSVSTLTIQRTQQEDSAVYLCASSYPERDTQYFGPGTRLTVL.

This clonotype was picked up many times. J is TRBJ2-3 and V is TRBV7-7; D assignment may be TRBD1 or TRBD2 (6 bases each). Germline CDR1 SSHAT, CDR2 FNYEAQ (reference sequence). V dropped 4 bases and J dropped 8 bases, with 10 bases sitting between them. CDR3 length: 12 residues. CDR3 coding DNA: TGTGCCAGCAGCTCCGAGGGGGGTACGCAGTATTTT. It translates to CASSSEGGTQYF.

The CDR3 bases are TGTGCCAGCTCATCGGACCGTTACTCCTACAATGAGCAGTTCTTC. Amino acids: CASSSDRYSYNEQFF. The chain is built from TRBV18 and TRBJ2-1; D not resolved. The CDR3 has 15 residues. Trimming removed 5 bases at V and 0 bases at J, with 11 bases between. Germline V gene sequence: CDR1 KGHSH, CDR2 LQKENI.

This clonotype was recorded a few times. The chain carries TRBV7-2 and TRBJ2-1; 11 nucleotides agree with TRBD1. CDR3 size: 15 residues. Trimming removed 5 bases from V and 5 bases from J; junction bases left unmatched: 5. CDR1 is SGHTA and CDR2 is FQGNSA in the germline V gene. The CDR3 reads CASSPGTGGDNEQFF. CDR3 DNA sequence: TGTGCCAGCAGCCCTGGGACAGGGGGGGACAATGAGCAGTTCTTC.

This clonotype was recorded many times. The rearrangement joins TRBV12-3 or TRBV12-4 to TRBJ1-4, with D possibly TRBD1 on 5 matching bases. The V end lost 6 bases, the J end lost 4 bases, and 18 bases lay between the germline ends. The CDR3 totals 16 residues. The CDR3 bases are TGTGCCAGCAGCTTGCAACCGGGGCTTAGTAATGAAAAACTGTTTTTT. Translating gives CASSLQPGLSNEKLFF.

Written as DNA, the CDR3 is TGTGCCCGAGATCTGGCGGGACAAGAGACCCAGTACTTC. Translating gives CARDLAGQETQYF. The chain recombines TRBV30 with TRBJ2-5, with D possibly matching TRBD2 (6 bases). The CDR3 has 13 amino acids. V dropped 8 bases and J dropped 2 bases, with 15 bases sitting between them. Germline V lookup: CDR1 GTSNPN, CDR2 SVGIG (reference sequence).

The chain has TRBV20-1 and TRBJ2-6; D remains unclear. The CDR3 runs 13 residues. Germline loops: CDR1 DFQATT, CDR2 SNEGSKA (reference sequence). V was cut by 2 bases and J by 0 bases, with 2 bases left in between. DNA of the CDR3: TGCAGTGCTAGACCCTCTGGGGCCAACGTCCTGACTTTC. It is translated as CSARPSGANVLTF.

The rearrangement links TRBV12-3 or TRBV12-4 to TRBJ2-7; D call uncertain. There are 14 residues in the CDR3. Between the trimmed V and J ends, which lost 0 bases and 4 bases, there was a span of 10 bases. This CDR3 is CASSLAPRLYEQYF. CDR3 DNA: TGTGCCAGCAGTTTAGCGCCACGGCTTTACGAGCAGTACTTC.

This clonotype has a count of ten or more. The chain has TRBV29-1 and TRBJ2-7; 10 positions match TRBD1. CDR1 is SQVTM and CDR2 is ANQGSEA in the germline V gene. This CDR3 has 13 amino acids. V was pared by 4 bases and J by 3 bases, with 3 bases of the junction left unmatched. The CDR3 region is CSVGDRGGYEQYF. The CDR3 bases are TGCAGCGTTGGGGACAGGGGTGGCTACGAGCAGTACTTC.

This clonotype was seen ten or more times. This rearrangement joins TRBV12-5 to TRBJ2-1; 7 positions agree with TRBD2. Looked up from germline, CDR1 is LGHNT and CDR2 is FRNRAP. The CDR3 runs 16 residues. V lost 0 bases to trimming and J lost 4 bases; unmatched junction nucleotides: 6. The chain's CDR3 is CASGLVWGLPYNEQFF. The CDR3 nucleotides are TGTGCTAGTGGTTTGGTTTGGGGACTACCTTACAATGAGCAGTTCTTC.

This clonotype was counted many times. The chain joins TRBV11-2 to TRBJ2-3; D is possibly TRBD2 (5 bases). The germline V and J ends were trimmed by 4 bases and 0 bases, with 14 bases remaining between them. Germline CDR1 reads SGHAT; CDR2 reads FQNNGV. This CDR3 is built from 16 residues. The CDR3 is CASSSRARGSTDTQYF. In nucleotides, the CDR3 is TGTGCCAGCAGCTCTCGGGCGAGAGGGAGCACAGATACGCAGTATTTT.

This clonotype was seen ten or more times. This chain uses TRBV7-9 with TRBJ1-2, with D perhaps TRBD1 (5 bases). The CDR3 has 15 residues. V was pared by 5 bases and J by 1 base, with 14 bases between. Germline V CDR1 and CDR2: SEHNR, FQNEAQ (reference sequence). CDR3 loop: CASSTGDQINYGYTF. Written as DNA, the CDR3 is TGTGCCAGCAGCACAGGCGACCAGATTAACTATGGCTACACCTTC.

This clonotype was seen ten or more times. The chain uses TRBV11-3 and TRBJ1-4, with TRBD1 matching over 9 bases. CDR3 length: 16 amino acids. Germline CDR1 reads SGHNT; CDR2 reads YENEEA. V lost 4 bases, J lost 6 bases, and 9 bases stayed unmatched. The CDR3 coding sequence is TGTGCCAGCAGCTCCCGGACAGGGGCCGGGGATGAAAAACTGTTTTTT. It specifies CASSSRTGAGDEKLFF.